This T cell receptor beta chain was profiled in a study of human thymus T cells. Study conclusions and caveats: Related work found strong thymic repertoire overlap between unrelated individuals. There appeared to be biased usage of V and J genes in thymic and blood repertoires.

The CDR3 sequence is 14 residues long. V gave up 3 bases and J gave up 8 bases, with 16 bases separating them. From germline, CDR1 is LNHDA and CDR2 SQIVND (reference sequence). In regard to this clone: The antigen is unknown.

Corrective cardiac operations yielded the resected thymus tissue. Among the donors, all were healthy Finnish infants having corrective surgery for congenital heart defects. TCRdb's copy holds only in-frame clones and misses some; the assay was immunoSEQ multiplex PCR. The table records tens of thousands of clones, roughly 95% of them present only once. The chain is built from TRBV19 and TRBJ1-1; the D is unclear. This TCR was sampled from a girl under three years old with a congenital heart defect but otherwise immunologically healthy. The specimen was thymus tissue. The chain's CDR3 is CASSIGMDGQEAFF. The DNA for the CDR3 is TGTGCCAGTAGTATTGGTATGGACGGCCAAGAAGCTTTCTTT.